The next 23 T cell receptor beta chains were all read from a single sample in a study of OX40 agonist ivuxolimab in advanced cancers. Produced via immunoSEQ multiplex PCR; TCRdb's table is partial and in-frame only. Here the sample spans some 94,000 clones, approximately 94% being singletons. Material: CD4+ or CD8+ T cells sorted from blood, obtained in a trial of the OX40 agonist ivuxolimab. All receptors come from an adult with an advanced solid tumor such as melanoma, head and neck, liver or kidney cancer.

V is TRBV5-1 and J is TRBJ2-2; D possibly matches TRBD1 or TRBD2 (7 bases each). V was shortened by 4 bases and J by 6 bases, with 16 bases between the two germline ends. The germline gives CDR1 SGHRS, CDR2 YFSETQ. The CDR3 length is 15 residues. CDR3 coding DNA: TGCGCCAGCAGCCTAGCAGGGGGGGAAGCCGGGGAGCTGTTTTTT. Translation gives CASSLAGGEAGELFF.

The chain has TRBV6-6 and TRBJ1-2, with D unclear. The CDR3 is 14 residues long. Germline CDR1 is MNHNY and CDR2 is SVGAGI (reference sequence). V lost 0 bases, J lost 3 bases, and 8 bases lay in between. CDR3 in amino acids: CASSYSAGDYGYTF. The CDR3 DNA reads TGTGCCAGCAGTTACTCAGCCGGGGACTATGGCTACACCTTC.

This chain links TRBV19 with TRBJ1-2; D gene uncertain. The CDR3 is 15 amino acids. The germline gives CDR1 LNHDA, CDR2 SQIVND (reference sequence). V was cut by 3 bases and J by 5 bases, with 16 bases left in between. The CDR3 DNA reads TGTGCCAGTAGTATGGAGAGGGAGAAACATTATGGCTACACCTTC. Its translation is CASSMEREKHYGYTF. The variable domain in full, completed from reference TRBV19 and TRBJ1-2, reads DGGITQSPKYLFRKEGQNVTLSCEQNLNHDAMYWYRQDPGQGLRLIYYSQIVNDFQKGDIAEGYSVSREKKESFPLTVTSAQKNPTAFYLCASSMEREKHYGYTFGSGTRLTVV.

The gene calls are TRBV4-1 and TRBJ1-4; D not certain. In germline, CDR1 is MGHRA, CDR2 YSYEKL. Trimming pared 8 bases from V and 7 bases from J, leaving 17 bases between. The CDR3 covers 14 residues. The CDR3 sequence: CASQRAVGGEKLFF. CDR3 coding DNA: TGCGCCAGCCAGAGGGCAGTGGGCGGTGAAAAACTGTTTTTT.

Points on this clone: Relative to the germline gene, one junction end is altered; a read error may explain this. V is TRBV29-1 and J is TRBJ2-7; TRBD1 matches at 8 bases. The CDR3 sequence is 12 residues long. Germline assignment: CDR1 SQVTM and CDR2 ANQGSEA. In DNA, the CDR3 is TGCAGCGTTGAAGGGACAGGGTACGAGCAGTGCTTC. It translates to CSVEGTGYEQCF.

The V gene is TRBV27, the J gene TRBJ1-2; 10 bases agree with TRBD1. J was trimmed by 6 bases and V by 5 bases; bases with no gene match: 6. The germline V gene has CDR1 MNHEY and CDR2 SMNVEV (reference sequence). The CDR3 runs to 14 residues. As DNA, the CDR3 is TGTGCCAGCAGTCTCCGACAGGGGGCGCATGGCTACACCTTC. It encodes CASSLRQGAHGYTF.

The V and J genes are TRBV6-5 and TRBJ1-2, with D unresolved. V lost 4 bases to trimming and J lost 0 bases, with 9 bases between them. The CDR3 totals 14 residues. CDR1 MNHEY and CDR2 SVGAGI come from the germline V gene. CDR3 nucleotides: TGTGCCAGCAGTTCCCCCGGGACTAACTATGGCTACACCTTC. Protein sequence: CASSSPGTNYGYTF.

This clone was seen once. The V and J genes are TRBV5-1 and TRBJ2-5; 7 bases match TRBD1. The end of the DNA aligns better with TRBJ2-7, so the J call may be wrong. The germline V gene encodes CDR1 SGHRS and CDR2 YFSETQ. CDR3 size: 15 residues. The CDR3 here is CASSVPDRSPYEQYF. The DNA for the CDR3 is TGCGCCAGCAGCGTCCCGGACAGGAGTCCCTACGAGCAGTACTTC.

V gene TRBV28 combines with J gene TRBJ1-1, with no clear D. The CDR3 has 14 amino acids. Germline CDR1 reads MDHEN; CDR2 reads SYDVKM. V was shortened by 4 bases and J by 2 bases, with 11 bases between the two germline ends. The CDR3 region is CASSYGVKNTEAFF. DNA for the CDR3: TGTGCCAGCAGTTATGGGGTTAAAAACACTGAAGCTTTCTTT.

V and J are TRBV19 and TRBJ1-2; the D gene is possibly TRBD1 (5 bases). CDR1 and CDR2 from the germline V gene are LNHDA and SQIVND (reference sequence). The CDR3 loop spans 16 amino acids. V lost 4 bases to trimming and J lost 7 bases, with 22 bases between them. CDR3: CASSRSVEWMGLGYTF. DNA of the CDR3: TGTGCCAGTAGTAGATCTGTCGAGTGGATGGGGCTTGGCTACACCTTC.

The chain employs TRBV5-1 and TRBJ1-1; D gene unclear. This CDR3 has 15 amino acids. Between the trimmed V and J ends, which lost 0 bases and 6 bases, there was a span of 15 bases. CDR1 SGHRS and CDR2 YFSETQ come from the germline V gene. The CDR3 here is CASSLEGPGFPEAFF. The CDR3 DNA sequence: TGCGCCAGCAGCTTGGAAGGACCAGGTTTTCCTGAAGCTTTCTTT.

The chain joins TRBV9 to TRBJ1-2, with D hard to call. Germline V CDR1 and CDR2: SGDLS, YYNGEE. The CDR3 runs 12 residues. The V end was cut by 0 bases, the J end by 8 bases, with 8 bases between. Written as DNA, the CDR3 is TGTGCCAGCAGCGTAGCTGTGGGGGGCTACACCTTC. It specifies CASSVAVGGYTF.

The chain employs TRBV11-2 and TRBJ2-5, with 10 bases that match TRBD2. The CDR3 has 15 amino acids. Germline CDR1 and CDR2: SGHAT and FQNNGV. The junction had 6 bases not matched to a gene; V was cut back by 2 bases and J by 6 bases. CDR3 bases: TGTGCCAGCAGCTTACTAGCGGGGGATGTGAAGACCCAGTACTTC. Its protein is CASSLLAGDVKTQYF.

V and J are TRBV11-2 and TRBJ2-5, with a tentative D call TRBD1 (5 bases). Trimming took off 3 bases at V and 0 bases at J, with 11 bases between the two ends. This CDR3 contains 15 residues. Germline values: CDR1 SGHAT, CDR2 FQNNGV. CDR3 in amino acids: CASSLSVGHQETQYF. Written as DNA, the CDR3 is TGTGCCAGCAGCTTGTCAGTGGGGCACCAAGAGACCCAGTACTTC.

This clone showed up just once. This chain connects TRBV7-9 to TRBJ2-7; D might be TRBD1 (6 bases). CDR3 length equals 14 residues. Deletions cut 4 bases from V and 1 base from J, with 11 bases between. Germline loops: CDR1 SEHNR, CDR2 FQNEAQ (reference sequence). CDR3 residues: CASSSLDRSYEQYF. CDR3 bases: TGTGCCAGCAGCTCCTTAGACAGGTCCTACGAGCAGTACTTC.

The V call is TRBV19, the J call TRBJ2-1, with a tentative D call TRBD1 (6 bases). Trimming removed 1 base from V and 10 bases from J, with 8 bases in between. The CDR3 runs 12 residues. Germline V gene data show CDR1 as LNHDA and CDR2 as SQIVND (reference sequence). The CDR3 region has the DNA TGTGCCAGTAGTATAGGGGGGCTCGAGCAGTTCTTC. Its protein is CASSIGGLEQFF.

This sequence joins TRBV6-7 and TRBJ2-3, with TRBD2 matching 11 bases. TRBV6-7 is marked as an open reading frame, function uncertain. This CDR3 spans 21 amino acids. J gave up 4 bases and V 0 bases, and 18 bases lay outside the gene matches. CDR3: CASSYSLGVGFSGRASDTQYF. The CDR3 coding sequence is TGTGCCAGCAGTTACTCGCTGGGGGTGGGGTTTAGCGGGAGGGCCTCAGATACGCAGTATTTT.

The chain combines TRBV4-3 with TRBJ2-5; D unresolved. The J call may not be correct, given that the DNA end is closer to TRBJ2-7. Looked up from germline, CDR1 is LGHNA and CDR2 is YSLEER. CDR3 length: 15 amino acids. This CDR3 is CASSQEGNTQYEQYF. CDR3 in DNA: TGCGCCAGCAGCCAAGAAGGTAACACCCAGTACGAGCAGTACTTC.

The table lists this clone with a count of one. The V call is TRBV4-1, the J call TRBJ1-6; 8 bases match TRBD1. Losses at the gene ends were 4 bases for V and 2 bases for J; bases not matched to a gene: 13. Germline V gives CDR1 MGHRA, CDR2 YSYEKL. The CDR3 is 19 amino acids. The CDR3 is CASSPYTTGEEAYNSPLHF. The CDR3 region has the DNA TGCGCCAGCAGCCCCTACACGACAGGGGAAGAAGCCTATAATTCACCCCTCCACTTT.

The CDR3 spells CATSRKRRPLGGETDTQYF. The CDR3 DNA reads TGTGCCACCAGCAGAAAGCGCCGTCCCCTGGGGGGGGAGACAGATACGCAGTATTTT. The rearrangement joins TRBV15 to TRBJ2-3, with 7 bases fitting TRBD2. This CDR3 spans 19 amino acids. Losses at the gene ends were 2 bases for V and 3 bases for J; bases not matched to a gene: 17. CDR1 is LNHNV and CDR2 is YYDKDF in the germline V gene (reference sequence).

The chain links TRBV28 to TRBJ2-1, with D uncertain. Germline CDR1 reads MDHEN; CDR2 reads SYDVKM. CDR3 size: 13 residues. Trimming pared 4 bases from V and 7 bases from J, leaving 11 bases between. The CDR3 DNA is TGTGCCAGCAGTTACCTCGAGGAAAATGAGCAGTTCTTC. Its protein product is CASSYLEENEQFF.

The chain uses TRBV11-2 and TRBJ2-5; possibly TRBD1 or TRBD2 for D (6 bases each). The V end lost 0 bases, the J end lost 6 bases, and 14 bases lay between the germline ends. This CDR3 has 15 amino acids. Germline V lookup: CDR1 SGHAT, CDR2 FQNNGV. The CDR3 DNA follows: TGTGCCAGCAGCTTAGATTCAGGGGCGGGAAAGACCCAGTACTTC. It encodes CASSLDSGAGKTQYF.

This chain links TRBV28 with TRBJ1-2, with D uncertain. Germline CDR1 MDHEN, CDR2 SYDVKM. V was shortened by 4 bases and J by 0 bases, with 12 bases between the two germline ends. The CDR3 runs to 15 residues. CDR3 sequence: CASSSGIFSNYGYTF. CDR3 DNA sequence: TGTGCCAGCAGTTCCGGGATTTTCTCTAACTATGGCTACACCTTC.